Listed below are T cell receptor beta chains from one sample, sequenced in a study of T cell responses to AZD1222 COVID-19 vaccine. Assay: immunoSEQ multiplex PCR; the TCRdb copy retains only in-frame clones and omits some. This sample has 110,000 to 150,000 clones, with about 87% found just once. Sequenced here: peripheral blood, sampled on day 0 of AZD1222 vaccination. Every receptor here comes from an adult in good health. Both conserved end residues are part of each CDR3. D genes are given only for firm matches. Size tells how often a clone was seen (once, few, many) or the class of an expanded clone, and some rows leave it out.

D gene: TRBD1
J gene: TRBJ1-6
clone size: .
V gene: TRBV9
CDR3 protein: CASSGGTGGNSPLHF
CDR3 DNA: TGTGCCAGCAGCGGGGGGACAGGGGGGAATTCACCCCTCCACTTT

D gene: TRBD2
J gene: TRBJ2-7
clone size: .
V gene: TRBV7-6
CDR3 protein: CASSLNWRGTSGSTPSHYEQYF
CDR3 DNA: TGTGCCAGCAGCTTAAATTGGCGGGGGACTAGCGGGAGCACACCCTCCCACTACGAGCAGTACTTC

D gene: TRBD1
J gene: TRBJ1-6
clone size: few
V gene: TRBV10-1
CDR3 protein: CARVGQGENSPLHF
CDR3 DNA: TGCGCCAGAGTAGGACAGGGGGAGAATTCACCCCTCCACTTT

D gene: TRBD1
J gene: TRBJ2-7
clone size: .
V gene: TRBV7-9
CDR3 protein: CASSQGGPSYEQYF
CDR3 DNA: TGTGCCAGCAGCCAAGGGGGCCCCTCCTACGAGCAGTACTTC

D gene: .
J gene: TRBJ1-2
clone size: .
V gene: TRBV5-6
CDR3 protein: CASSPPGAGSYGYTF
CDR3 DNA: TGTGCCAGCAGCCCCCCTGGGGCAGGGAGTTATGGCTACACCTTC

D gene: .
J gene: TRBJ1-4
clone size: .
V gene: TRBV5-1
CDR3 protein: CASSLGASRGTNEKLFF
CDR3 DNA: TGCGCCAGCAGCTTGGGGGCCAGCCGAGGGACTAATGAAAAACTGTTTTTT

D gene: .
J gene: TRBJ2-3
clone size: .
V gene: TRBV7-8
CDR3 protein: CASSSYSGDTDTQYF
CDR3 DNA: TGTGCCAGCAGCTCCTATAGCGGCGACACAGATACGCAGTATTTT

D gene: .
J gene: TRBJ1-2
clone size: .
V gene: TRBV29-1
CDR3 protein: CSVERGSANYGYTF
CDR3 DNA: TGCAGCGTTGAACGGGGGTCGGCGAACTATGGCTACACCTTC

D gene: .
J gene: TRBJ1-1
clone size: .
V gene: TRBV7-8
CDR3 protein: CASSSYGGNTEAFF
CDR3 DNA: TGTGCCAGCAGCTCTTACGGGGGAAACACTGAAGCTTTCTTT

D gene: TRBD1
J gene: TRBJ1-1
clone size: .
V gene: TRBV6-2/TRBV6-3
CDR3 protein: CASTPQGDPAEAFF
CDR3 DNA: TGTGCCAGCACCCCCCAGGGGGATCCCGCTGAAGCTTTCTTT

D gene: .
J gene: TRBJ1-2
clone size: .
V gene: TRBV19
CDR3 protein: CASIGRVDGYTF
CDR3 DNA: TGTGCCAGTATTGGGAGGGTTGATGGCTACACCTTC

D gene: TRBD1
J gene: TRBJ2-7
clone size: .
V gene: TRBV9
CDR3 protein: CASSAAQGAAVYEQYF
CDR3 DNA: TGTGCCAGCAGCGCAGCACAGGGGGCAGCGGTCTACGAGCAGTACTTC

D gene: TRBD1
J gene: TRBJ1-2
clone size: .
V gene: TRBV7-8
CDR3 protein: CASSLGDRGYGYTF
CDR3 DNA: TGTGCCAGCAGCTTAGGAGACAGGGGGTATGGCTACACCTTC

D gene: .
J gene: TRBJ2-1
clone size: .
V gene: TRBV12-3/TRBV12-4
CDR3 protein: CASRARDGNEQFF
CDR3 DNA: TGTGCCAGCAGGGCCAGGGATGGGAATGAGCAGTTCTTC

D gene: .
J gene: TRBJ1-5
clone size: .
V gene: TRBV19
CDR3 protein: CASSPDGVSNQPQHF
CDR3 DNA: TGTGCCAGTAGTCCCGATGGGGTTAGCAATCAGCCCCAGCATTTT

D gene: .
J gene: TRBJ1-6
clone size: .
V gene: TRBV9
CDR3 protein: CASSEDRQYNSPLHF
CDR3 DNA: TGTGCCAGCAGCGAGGACAGACAATATAATTCACCCCTCCACTTT

D gene: TRBD1
J gene: TRBJ1-5
clone size: .
V gene: TRBV19
CDR3 protein: CASSKRDRLNSNQPQHF
CDR3 DNA: TGTGCCAGTAGTAAACGGGACAGACTCAATAGCAATCAGCCCCAGCATTTT

D gene: TRBD1
J gene: TRBJ1-5
clone size: .
V gene: TRBV2
CDR3 protein: CASRVGTVSHQPQHF
CDR3 DNA: TGTGCCAGCAGGGTCGGGACAGTCTCTCATCAGCCCCAGCATTTT

D gene: .
J gene: TRBJ2-7
clone size: .
V gene: TRBV28
CDR3 protein: CASREDSSHYEQYF
CDR3 DNA: TGTGCCAGCAGGGAGGACAGCTCCCACTACGAGCAGTACTTC

D gene: .
J gene: TRBJ2-7
clone size: .
V gene: TRBV7-9
CDR3 protein: CASSLVPYEQYF
CDR3 DNA: TGTGCCAGCAGCTTGGTACCCTACGAGCAGTACTTC

D gene: TRBD2
J gene: TRBJ2-3
clone size: .
V gene: TRBV24-1
CDR3 protein: CATSWASGSTDTQYF
CDR3 DNA: TGTGCCACCAGTTGGGCTAGCGGAAGCACAGATACGCAGTATTTT

D gene: TRBD1
J gene: TRBJ1-1
clone size: .
V gene: TRBV4-1
CDR3 protein: CASSQVGTANTEAFF
CDR3 DNA: TGCGCCAGCAGCCAAGTAGGGACAGCGAACACTGAAGCTTTCTTT

D gene: .
J gene: TRBJ2-5
clone size: once
V gene: TRBV11-3
CDR3 protein: CASRIFPTETQYF
CDR3 DNA: TGTGCCAGCCGTATTTTTCCCACAGAGACCCAGTACTTC

D gene: .
J gene: TRBJ2-2
clone size: .
V gene: TRBV2
CDR3 protein: CASSPVRVGTGLFF
CDR3 DNA: TGTGCCAGCAGCCCCGTTAGAGTGGGCACGGGGCTGTTTTTT

D gene: TRBD1
J gene: TRBJ1-1
clone size: few
V gene: TRBV10-3
CDR3 protein: CAITEMDRVTEAFF
CDR3 DNA: TGTGCCATCACCGAAATGGACAGGGTCACTGAAGCTTTCTTT

D gene: .
J gene: TRBJ1-5
clone size: .
V gene: TRBV28
CDR3 protein: CASSRRSKPQHF
CDR3 DNA: TGTGCCAGCAGTCGCCGAAGTAAGCCCCAGCATTTT

D gene: .
J gene: TRBJ1-1
clone size: .
V gene: TRBV19
CDR3 protein: CATKVGPMNTEAFF
CDR3 DNA: TGTGCCACCAAAGTGGGTCCAATGAACACTGAAGCTTTCTTT

D gene: TRBD2
J gene: TRBJ2-1
clone size: .
V gene: TRBV5-6
CDR3 protein: CASSSLRLAGGREQFF
CDR3 DNA: TGTGCCAGCAGCTCCCTTCGGCTAGCGGGAGGGCGTGAGCAGTTCTTC

D gene: TRBD2
J gene: TRBJ2-1
clone size: .
V gene: TRBV4-2
CDR3 protein: CASSTSGAYNEQFF
CDR3 DNA: TGTGCCAGCAGCACTAGCGGAGCCTACAATGAGCAGTTCTTC

D gene: TRBD2
J gene: TRBJ2-5
clone size: .
V gene: TRBV19
CDR3 protein: CASSMASGTMGTQYF
CDR3 DNA: TGTGCCAGTAGTATGGCTAGCGGGACAATGGGGACCCAGTACTTC

D gene: .
J gene: TRBJ1-5
clone size: .
V gene: TRBV6-5
CDR3 protein: CATQGRGNQPQHF
CDR3 DNA: TGTGCCACGCAAGGGCGCGGGAATCAGCCCCAGCATTTT

D gene: .
J gene: TRBJ1-3
clone size: .
V gene: TRBV12-3/TRBV12-4
CDR3 protein: CASSFPPGNTIYF
CDR3 DNA: TGTGCCAGCAGTTTTCCCCCTGGAAACACCATATATTTT

D gene: .
J gene: TRBJ1-1
clone size: .
V gene: TRBV7-2
CDR3 protein: CASSSRPFSLGLMTAFF
CDR3 DNA: TGTGCCAGCAGCTCCCGACCATTTTCCCTTGGACTAATGACTGCTTTCTTT

D gene: .
J gene: TRBJ1-1
clone size: .
V gene: TRBV11-3
CDR3 protein: CASSLEGGQPNTEAFF
CDR3 DNA: TGTGCCAGCAGCTTAGAAGGTGGTCAGCCAAACACTGAAGCTTTCTTT

D gene: .
J gene: TRBJ1-5
clone size: once
V gene: TRBV19
CDR3 protein: CASTSTDLGNQPQHF
CDR3 DNA: TGTGCCAGTACCTCTACCGACCTGGGGAATCAGCCCCAGCATTTT